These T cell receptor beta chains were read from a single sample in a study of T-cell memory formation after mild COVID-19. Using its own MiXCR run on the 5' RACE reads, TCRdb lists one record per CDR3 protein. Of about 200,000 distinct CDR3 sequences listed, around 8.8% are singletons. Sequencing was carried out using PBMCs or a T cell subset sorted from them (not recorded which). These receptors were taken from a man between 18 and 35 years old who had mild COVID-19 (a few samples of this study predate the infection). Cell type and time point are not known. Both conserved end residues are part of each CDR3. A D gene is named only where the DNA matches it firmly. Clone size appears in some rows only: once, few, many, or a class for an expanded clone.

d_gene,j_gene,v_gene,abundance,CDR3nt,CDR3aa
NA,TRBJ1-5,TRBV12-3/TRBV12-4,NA,TGTGCCAGCATTCTTGGCGGGAGGGGGAATAGCAATCAGCCCCAGCATTTT,CASILGGRGNSNQPQHF
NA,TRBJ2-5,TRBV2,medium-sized,TGTGCCACCCAGGATGCTGGAGAGACCCAGTACTTC,CATQDAGETQYF
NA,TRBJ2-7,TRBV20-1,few,TGCAGTGCTCAAACTGGGTACGAGCAGTACTTC,CSAQTGYEQYF
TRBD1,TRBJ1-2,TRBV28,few,TGTGCCAGCCTAACAGGGGGGCACGGGTATGGCTACACCTTC,CASLTGGHGYGYTF
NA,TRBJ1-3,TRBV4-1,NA,TGCGCCAGCAGCCAACCCGCCCGCGGTGGAAACACCATATATTTT,CASSQPARGGNTIYF
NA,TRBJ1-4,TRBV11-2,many,TGTGCCAGCAGCCCATCGGGGCTGGGGGAAAAACTGTTTTTT,CASSPSGLGEKLFF
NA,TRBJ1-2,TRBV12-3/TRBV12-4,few,TGTGCCAGCAGTTACACAGGGTTGGGCTACACCTTC,CASSYTGLGYTF
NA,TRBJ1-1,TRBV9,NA,TGTGCCAGCAGCGTAGGGGCCTCCTGGGACTTCATGAACACTGAAGCTTTCTTT,CASSVGASWDFMNTEAFF
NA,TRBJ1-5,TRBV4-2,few,TGTGCCAGCAGCCAAGATCGGCCAGGAGATAGCAATCAGCCCCAGCATTTT,CASSQDRPGDSNQPQHF
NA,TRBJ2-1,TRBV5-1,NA,TGCGCCAGCAGCTTTTCTGGAATCCCCTACAATGAGCAGTTCTTC,CASSFSGIPYNEQFF
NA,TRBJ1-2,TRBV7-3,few,TGTGCCAGCAGCTTTGACGGGCGGGTTAACTATGGCTACACCTTC,CASSFDGRVNYGYTF
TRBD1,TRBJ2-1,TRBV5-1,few,TGCGCCAGCAGCGACGGACAGGACAATGAGCAGTTCTTC,CASSDGQDNEQFF
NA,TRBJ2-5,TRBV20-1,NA,TGCAGTGCTAGAGTCCCTAACCAAGAGACCCAGTACTTC,CSARVPNQETQYF
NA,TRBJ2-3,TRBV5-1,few,TGCGCCAGCAGCTTGGACGAGGGGACGCAGTATTTT,CASSLDEGTQYF
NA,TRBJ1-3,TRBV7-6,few,TGTGCCAGCAGCTTATTTTCCCGGAACACCATATATTTT,CASSLFSRNTIYF
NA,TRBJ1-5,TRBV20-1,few,TGCAGTGCTAGAGATAATGCAGGGAGCCGTAGCAATCAGCCCCAGCATTTT,CSARDNAGSRSNQPQHF
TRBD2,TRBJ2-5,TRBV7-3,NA,TGTGCCAGCAGCTTAAACGGGGGGGCGGGAGAGACCCAGTACTTC,CASSLNGGAGETQYF
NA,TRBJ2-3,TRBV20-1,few,TGCAGTGCTGGGGGAGAGGCGGGCAGCACAGATACGCAGTATTTT,CSAGGEAGSTDTQYF
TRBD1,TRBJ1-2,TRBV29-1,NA,TGCAGCGCCGGGACAGGGCTCTACACCTTC,CSAGTGLYTF
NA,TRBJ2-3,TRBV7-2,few,TGTGCCAGCAGCTTTAGGTCCGGGAACGAACCAACAGATACGCAGTATTTT,CASSFRSGNEPTDTQYF
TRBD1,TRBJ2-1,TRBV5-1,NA,TGCGCCAGCAGCTCGGGACAGGGGAGGGGTGAGCAGTTCTTC,CASSSGQGRGEQFF
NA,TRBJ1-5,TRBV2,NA,TGTGCCAGCACCCCCCCTCCGGGTACGGCCGATCAGCCCCAGCATTTT,CASTPPPGTADQPQHF
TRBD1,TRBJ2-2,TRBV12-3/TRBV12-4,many,TGTGCCAGCAGTTCTTGGACAGGGGGCGGCACCGGGGAGCTGTTTTTT,CASSSWTGGGTGELFF
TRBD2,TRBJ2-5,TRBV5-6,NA,TGTGCCAGCAGCTTGTCAGCGGGGGGCTACCAAGAGACCCAGTACTTC,CASSLSAGGYQETQYF
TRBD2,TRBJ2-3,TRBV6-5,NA,TGTGCCAGCAGTCCAAGCGGGGAGAGCACAGATACGCAGTATTTT,CASSPSGESTDTQYF
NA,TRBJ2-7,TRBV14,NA,TGTGCCAGCAGCGTACGGGGGACGTCCTACGAGCAGTACTTC,CASSVRGTSYEQYF
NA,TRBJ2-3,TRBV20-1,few,TGCAGTGCTAGCACCCCGGGGGCCCGCACAGATACGCAGTATTTT,CSASTPGARTDTQYF
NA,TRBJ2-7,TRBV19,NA,TGTGCCAGTAGTAACCATTACGAGCAGTACTTC,CASSNHYEQYF
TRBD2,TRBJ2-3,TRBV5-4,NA,TGTGCCAGCAGCTTCACTAGCGGGGGTTACACAGATACGCAGTATTTT,CASSFTSGGYTDTQYF
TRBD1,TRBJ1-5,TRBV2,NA,TGTGCCAGCAGACGTCTGACAGGGGGCAATCAGCCCCAGCATTTT,CASRRLTGGNQPQHF
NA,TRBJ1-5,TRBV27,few,TGTGCCAGCAGCCCCATCCGGGGAGGGAATCAGCCCCAGCATTTT,CASSPIRGGNQPQHF
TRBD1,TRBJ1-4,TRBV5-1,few,TGCGCCAGCAGCACTCAGGGGGCGAGGGATGAAAAACTGTTTTTT,CASSTQGARDEKLFF
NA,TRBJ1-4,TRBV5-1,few,TGCGCCAGCAGCTTTGATCCAACTAATGAAAAACTGTTTTTT,CASSFDPTNEKLFF
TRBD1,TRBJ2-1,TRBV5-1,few,TGCGCCAGCAGCTTGGGACAGGGGGCAATGAGTGAGCAGTTCTTC,CASSLGQGAMSEQFF
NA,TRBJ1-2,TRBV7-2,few,TGTGCCAGCAGCTTAGCGCAGGGTCACTATGGCTACACCTTC,CASSLAQGHYGYTF
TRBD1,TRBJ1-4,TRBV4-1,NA,TGCGCCAGCTCGGACAGGGGCACTGAAAAACTGTTTTTT,CASSDRGTEKLFF
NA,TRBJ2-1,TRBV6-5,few,TGTGCCAGCAGTGTAGGGCGGAGCTCCTACAATGAGCAGTTCTTC,CASSVGRSSYNEQFF
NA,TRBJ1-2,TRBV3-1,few,TGTGCCAGCAGCCAAGATTACGCAGGGAAGTCTCTCTATGGCTACACCTTC,CASSQDYAGKSLYGYTF
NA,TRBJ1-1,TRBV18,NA,TGTGCCAGCTCACCTCAAGAGAACACTGAAGCTTTCTTT,CASSPQENTEAFF
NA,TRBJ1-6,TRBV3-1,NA,TGTGCCAGCAGTCGAATAGGGGGTGGATCCTATAATTCACCCCTCCACTTT,CASSRIGGGSYNSPLHF
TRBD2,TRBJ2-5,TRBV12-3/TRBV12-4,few,TGTGCCAGCAGCTATCAGCGGGGGGCCGTCCAAGAGACCCAGTACTTC,CASSYQRGAVQETQYF
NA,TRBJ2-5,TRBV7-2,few,TGTGCCAGCAGCCACAAGAAATGGGGAGAGGAGACCCAGTACTTC,CASSHKKWGEETQYF
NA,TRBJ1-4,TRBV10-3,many,TGTGCCATCAGGGCAGGGACAACTAATGAAAAACTGTTTTTT,CAIRAGTTNEKLFF
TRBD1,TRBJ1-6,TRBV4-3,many,TGCGCCAGCAGCCAAGTGACAGGGAATAATTCACCCCTCCACTTT,CASSQVTGNNSPLHF
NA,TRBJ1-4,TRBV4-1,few,TGCGCCAGCAGCCAAGATCCGGGGGCCTCTAATGAAAAACTGTTTTTT,CASSQDPGASNEKLFF
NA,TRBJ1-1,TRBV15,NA,TGTGCCACCAGCAGTCGGCGAGGGGTTGACACTGAAGCTTTCTTT,CATSSRRGVDTEAFF
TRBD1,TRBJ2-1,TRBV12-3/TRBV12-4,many,TGTGCCAGCTCCCGCCCCGGGACAGGGGTGGATGAGCAGTTCTTC,CASSRPGTGVDEQFF
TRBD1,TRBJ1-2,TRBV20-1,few,TGCAGTGCCGGACAGGGGTCGGGGTATGGCTACACCTTC,CSAGQGSGYGYTF
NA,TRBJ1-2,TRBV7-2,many,TGTGCCAGCAGCTTCCGCCCTGACTATGGCTACACCTTC,CASSFRPDYGYTF
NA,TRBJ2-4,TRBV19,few,TGTGCCAGTAGGGGAAAAGCCAAAAACATTCAGTACTTC,CASRGKAKNIQYF
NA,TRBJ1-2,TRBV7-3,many,TGTGCCAGCAGCTTGTACGAGGGATTCTATGGCTACACCTTC,CASSLYEGFYGYTF
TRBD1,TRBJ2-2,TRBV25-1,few,TGTGCCAGCAGTGGCAGACAGGGGACCGGGGAGCTGTTTTTT,CASSGRQGTGELFF
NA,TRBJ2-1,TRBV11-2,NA,TGTGCCAGCAGCTTAATACAGGGAAGGTACAATGAGCAGTTCTTC,CASSLIQGRYNEQFF
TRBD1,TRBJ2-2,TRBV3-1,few,TGTGCCAGCAGCCGTTCAGGGGGCGTCTTACCCGGGGAGCTGTTTTTT,CASSRSGGVLPGELFF